These T cell receptor beta chains were read from a single sample in a study of post-analysis software for immune sequencing data. TCRdb reanalysed the PCR reads using MiXCR and keeps one entry per CDR3 protein. The sample yields around 200,000 distinct CDR3 sequences, around 30% seen once. The sequenced material came from blood. These TCRs come from a girl aged 2-17 years with multiple sclerosis. CDR3s include the opening cysteine and the closing phenylalanine or tryptophan. A D gene is named only where the DNA matches it firmly. Size is stated for part of the rows, as once, few or many counts, or as a class when the clone is expanded.

abundance: many
j_gene: TRBJ2-1
d_gene: NA
v_gene: TRBV29-1
CDR3nt: TGCAGCGTTTTCAGGGCGGCCCTACATCGGCAGTTCTTC
CDR3aa: CSVFRAALHRQFF

abundance: many
j_gene: TRBJ2-5
d_gene: NA
v_gene: TRBV5-1
CDR3nt: TGCGCCAGCAGCTTGGATGTCTATCAAGAGACCCAGTACTTC
CDR3aa: CASSLDVYQETQYF

abundance: many
j_gene: TRBJ2-1
d_gene: TRBD2
v_gene: TRBV7-8
CDR3nt: TGTGCCAGCAGGCCGGGGGCGGGGGGTTACAATGAGCAGTTCTTC
CDR3aa: CASRPGAGGYNEQFF

abundance: few
j_gene: TRBJ1-6
d_gene: NA
v_gene: TRBV5-5
CDR3nt: TGTGCCAGCACCTCTCTGGTAGCTTGGGGCCAGGATAATTCACCCCTCCACTTT
CDR3aa: CASTSLVAWGQDNSPLHF

abundance: once
j_gene: TRBJ2-3
d_gene: NA
v_gene: TRBV12-3/TRBV12-4
CDR3nt: TGTGCCAGCAGTCCCCAAGGGGCGGGGAGAGCAGATACGCAGTATTTT
CDR3aa: CASSPQGAGRADTQYF

abundance: NA
j_gene: TRBJ2-7
d_gene: TRBD2
v_gene: TRBV5-1
CDR3nt: TGCACCAGCAGCTTGGGGTTAGCGGGGACTCAGCCCGAGCAGTACTTC
CDR3aa: CTSSLGLAGTQPEQYF

abundance: many
j_gene: TRBJ1-5
d_gene: NA
v_gene: TRBV28
CDR3nt: TGTGCCAGCAGTCCATCACGGTGGCAGGGAATCATGCCCCAGCATTTT
CDR3aa: CASSPSRWQGIMPQHF

abundance: NA
j_gene: TRBJ1-2
d_gene: NA
v_gene: TRBV20-1
CDR3nt: TGCAGTGTTAGAGATTGGCAAAACTATGGCTACACCTTC
CDR3aa: CSVRDWQNYGYTF

abundance: NA
j_gene: TRBJ2-1
d_gene: TRBD2
v_gene: TRBV30
CDR3nt: TGTGCCTGCTCCCGGGGGGGTTCCTCCTACAATGAGCAGTTCTTC
CDR3aa: CACSRGGSSYNEQFF

abundance: many
j_gene: TRBJ2-7
d_gene: NA
v_gene: TRBV12-3/TRBV12-4
CDR3nt: TGTGCCAACAGTTCCTCTCGCAGCTCCTACGAGCAGTACTTC
CDR3aa: CANSSSRSSYEQYF

abundance: NA
j_gene: TRBJ2-3
d_gene: NA
v_gene: TRBV3-1
CDR3nt: TGTGCCAGCAGCCGCCAGGGGACTGAAGATACGCAGTATTTT
CDR3aa: CASSRQGTEDTQYF

abundance: many
j_gene: TRBJ2-7
d_gene: NA
v_gene: TRBV12-3/TRBV12-4
CDR3nt: TGTGCCAGCAACAAGGGACCGCATTCCTACGAGCAGTACTTC
CDR3aa: CASNKGPHSYEQYF

abundance: NA
j_gene: TRBJ2-2
d_gene: TRBD1
v_gene: TRBV5-1
CDR3nt: TGCGCCAGCAGCCCCCGGGACAGAAACACCGGGGAGCTGTTTTTT
CDR3aa: CASSPRDRNTGELFF

abundance: few
j_gene: TRBJ2-5
d_gene: TRBD2
v_gene: TRBV18
CDR3nt: TGTGCCAGCTCACCGAGACTAGCGGGAGTGGGGGAGACCCAGTACTTC
CDR3aa: CASSPRLAGVGETQYF

abundance: NA
j_gene: TRBJ2-5
d_gene: NA
v_gene: TRBV5-1
CDR3nt: TGCGCCAGCAGCGTAAGCCCCGGAGAAGAGACCCAGTACTTC
CDR3aa: CASSVSPGEETQYF

abundance: NA
j_gene: TRBJ2-7
d_gene: TRBD2
v_gene: TRBV27
CDR3nt: TGTGCCAGCAGCCCGGGGGGGGCCATCTACGAGCAGTACTTC
CDR3aa: CASSPGGAIYEQYF

abundance: NA
j_gene: TRBJ2-7
d_gene: TRBD1
v_gene: TRBV12-3/TRBV12-4
CDR3nt: TGTGCCACCGAGACAGGGTCCCACAATGAGCAGTACTTC
CDR3aa: CATETGSHNEQYF

abundance: many
j_gene: TRBJ2-7
d_gene: NA
v_gene: TRBV30
CDR3nt: TGTGCCTGGAGGACAGGCTACTCCTACGAGCAGTACTTC
CDR3aa: CAWRTGYSYEQYF

abundance: many
j_gene: TRBJ2-1
d_gene: TRBD2
v_gene: TRBV20-1
CDR3nt: TGCAGTGCTAGAGATCAGGGAGGGGCTAGCGGATACAATGAGCAGTTCTTC
CDR3aa: CSARDQGGASGYNEQFF

abundance: few
j_gene: TRBJ1-1
d_gene: NA
v_gene: TRBV29-1
CDR3nt: TGCAGCGCCCACAGGGATGCTTTGTACACTGAAGCTTTCTTT
CDR3aa: CSAHRDALYTEAFF

abundance: NA
j_gene: TRBJ2-7
d_gene: NA
v_gene: TRBV4-1
CDR3nt: TGCGCCAGCAGCCAAGAGTTAGGGGATTCCTACGAGCAGTACTTC
CDR3aa: CASSQELGDSYEQYF

abundance: few
j_gene: TRBJ2-7
d_gene: NA
v_gene: TRBV20-1
CDR3nt: TGCAGTGCCCTAGGGGGACGGGCGTCCTACGAGCAGTACTTC
CDR3aa: CSALGGRASYEQYF

abundance: NA
j_gene: TRBJ1-2
d_gene: TRBD1
v_gene: TRBV20-1
CDR3nt: TGCAGTGCTCCAGGACAGGGCGATGGCTACACCTTC
CDR3aa: CSAPGQGDGYTF

abundance: many
j_gene: TRBJ2-1
d_gene: NA
v_gene: TRBV5-1
CDR3nt: TGCGCCAGCAGCTTGGCGCAGGCCCGCTCCTACAATGAGCAGTTCTTC
CDR3aa: CASSLAQARSYNEQFF

abundance: NA
j_gene: TRBJ2-2
d_gene: TRBD2
v_gene: TRBV7-7
CDR3nt: TGTGCTAGCAGCGGCAGGACTAGCGGGGGGGCCGAGAACACCGGGGAGCTGTTTTTT
CDR3aa: CASSGRTSGGAENTGELFF

abundance: few
j_gene: TRBJ2-7
d_gene: TRBD2
v_gene: TRBV7-8
CDR3nt: TGTGCCAGCGGCTTGGGTGGACTAGCGGCCTACGAGCAGTACTTC
CDR3aa: CASGLGGLAAYEQYF

abundance: NA
j_gene: TRBJ2-1
d_gene: NA
v_gene: TRBV6-4
CDR3nt: TGTGCCAGCAGGGAAGGGGCAGGGGCCTACAATGAGCAGTTCTTC
CDR3aa: CASREGAGAYNEQFF

abundance: NA
j_gene: TRBJ2-2
d_gene: NA
v_gene: TRBV14
CDR3nt: TGTGCCAGCAGCCAAGAGGCGGCAGTTTCTACCGGGGAGCTGTTTTTT
CDR3aa: CASSQEAAVSTGELFF

abundance: NA
j_gene: TRBJ2-3
d_gene: TRBD2
v_gene: TRBV4-1
CDR3nt: TGCGCCAGCAGCCAAGAGGGTAGCGGGGTAGATACGCAGTATTTT
CDR3aa: CASSQEGSGVDTQYF

abundance: many
j_gene: TRBJ2-7
d_gene: TRBD1
v_gene: TRBV15
CDR3nt: TGTGCCACCAGCAAGGGACAGGGGGACGAGCAGTACTTC
CDR3aa: CATSKGQGDEQYF

abundance: NA
j_gene: TRBJ2-5
d_gene: TRBD1
v_gene: TRBV7-3
CDR3nt: TGTGCCAGCAGCTCACCGGGACAGGGCCCCTACAATGAGCAGTACTTC
CDR3aa: CASSSPGQGPYNEQYF

abundance: many
j_gene: TRBJ1-2
d_gene: NA
v_gene: TRBV4-1
CDR3nt: TGCGCCAGCAGCCAAGTTGTGGACAGTGGCTACACCTTC
CDR3aa: CASSQVVDSGYTF

abundance: NA
j_gene: TRBJ2-7
d_gene: NA
v_gene: TRBV13
CDR3nt: TGTGCCAGCAGCTTAGCCCCAAGGCAGGGGAACTACGGGCAGTACTTC
CDR3aa: CASSLAPRQGNYGQYF

abundance: few
j_gene: TRBJ1-5
d_gene: NA
v_gene: TRBV28
CDR3nt: TGTGCCAGCAGTTTAGGGCCAAGCCAGCCCCAGCATTTT
CDR3aa: CASSLGPSQPQHF

abundance: NA
j_gene: TRBJ2-7
d_gene: NA
v_gene: TRBV20-1
CDR3nt: TGCAGTGCGCCACCGGGACCGGCCTCCTACGAGCAGTACTTC
CDR3aa: CSAPPGPASYEQYF

abundance: few
j_gene: TRBJ1-6
d_gene: NA
v_gene: TRBV15
CDR3nt: TGTGCCACCAGCAGAGTGAGGGGGGGCAGTAATTCACCCCTCCACTTT
CDR3aa: CATSRVRGGSNSPLHF

abundance: NA
j_gene: TRBJ2-2
d_gene: NA
v_gene: TRBV7-2
CDR3nt: TGTGCCAGCAGCCCTCGACAGGGAGGGAAAACCGGGGAGCTGTTTTTT
CDR3aa: CASSPRQGGKTGELFF

abundance: NA
j_gene: TRBJ2-6
d_gene: NA
v_gene: TRBV20-1
CDR3nt: TGCAGTGCGGCGAGGGAAGGCTCTGGGGCCAACGTCCTGACTTTC
CDR3aa: CSAAREGSGANVLTF

abundance: many
j_gene: TRBJ1-5
d_gene: NA
v_gene: TRBV5-1
CDR3nt: TGCGCCAGCAGCCCTCACGGCGGGAGCAATCAGCCCCAGCATTTT
CDR3aa: CASSPHGGSNQPQHF

abundance: once
j_gene: TRBJ2-1
d_gene: NA
v_gene: TRBV5-1
CDR3nt: TGCGCCAGCAGCCGTGAAGCGGAGCCCCGGGGGCAGTTCTTC
CDR3aa: CASSREAEPRGQFF

abundance: NA
j_gene: TRBJ1-2
d_gene: TRBD1
v_gene: TRBV11-1
CDR3nt: TGTGCCAGCAGCTTACGTGGCGACAGGGGGGATGGCTACACCTTC
CDR3aa: CASSLRGDRGDGYTF

abundance: few
j_gene: TRBJ1-1
d_gene: NA
v_gene: TRBV29-1
CDR3nt: TGCAGCGTTGTCAGGCAGGGGCATTACACTGAAGCTTTCTTT
CDR3aa: CSVVRQGHYTEAFF

abundance: few
j_gene: TRBJ2-1
d_gene: NA
v_gene: TRBV7-6
CDR3nt: TGTGCCAGCAGCCCCGGACGGGTTAGTGAGCAGTTCTTC
CDR3aa: CASSPGRVSEQFF

abundance: many
j_gene: TRBJ2-7
d_gene: NA
v_gene: TRBV6-5
CDR3nt: TGTGCCAGCAGTTCCGCGAGGGGAACCGCACTGGACGAGCAGTACTTC
CDR3aa: CASSSARGTALDEQYF

abundance: NA
j_gene: TRBJ2-1
d_gene: NA
v_gene: TRBV6-2/TRBV6-3
CDR3nt: TGTGCCAGCAGCCCCCTAGACAAGTACGACTACAATGAGCAGTTCTTC
CDR3aa: CASSPLDKYDYNEQFF

abundance: NA
j_gene: TRBJ1-4
d_gene: TRBD1
v_gene: TRBV7-9
CDR3nt: TGTGCCAGCAGCTTTGGGCAGGGGGCCATCACTAATGAAAAACTGTTTTTT
CDR3aa: CASSFGQGAITNEKLFF

abundance: NA
j_gene: TRBJ1-1
d_gene: NA
v_gene: TRBV12-3/TRBV12-4
CDR3nt: TGTGCCAGCACTTTCTCGGGGGCTGAAGCTTTCTTT
CDR3aa: CASTFSGAEAFF

abundance: NA
j_gene: TRBJ2-1
d_gene: NA
v_gene: TRBV6-5
CDR3nt: TGTGCCAGCAGTTTAGGGCCCGGCCGCTCCTACAATGAGCAGTTCTTC
CDR3aa: CASSLGPGRSYNEQFF

abundance: many
j_gene: TRBJ2-7
d_gene: NA
v_gene: TRBV6-5
CDR3nt: TGTGCCAGCAGTTACTTGAGGGGCACAAGCTACGAGCAGTACTTC
CDR3aa: CASSYLRGTSYEQYF

abundance: many
j_gene: TRBJ2-1
d_gene: TRBD1
v_gene: TRBV20-1
CDR3nt: TGCAGTGCTACAGGGGCCACGGGGCAGGGGGCTAGGAATGAGCAGTTCTTC
CDR3aa: CSATGATGQGARNEQFF

abundance: NA
j_gene: TRBJ2-5
d_gene: NA
v_gene: TRBV9
CDR3nt: TGCGCCAGCACCCAAGAGACCCAGTACTTC
CDR3aa: CASTQETQYF

abundance: few
j_gene: TRBJ1-1
d_gene: NA
v_gene: TRBV3-1
CDR3nt: TGTGCCAGCAGCCACAGTAGGGGTTTGGGCACTGAAGCTTTCTTT
CDR3aa: CASSHSRGLGTEAFF

abundance: many
j_gene: TRBJ2-3
d_gene: NA
v_gene: TRBV20-1
CDR3nt: TGCAGTGCTAGCGGAGGTGCGGATACGCAGTATTTT
CDR3aa: CSASGGADTQYF

abundance: few
j_gene: TRBJ2-7
d_gene: NA
v_gene: TRBV3-1
CDR3nt: TGTGCCAGCAGCCAAGGGCGGGGGCAAGGTGAGCAGTACTTC
CDR3aa: CASSQGRGQGEQYF